The present TCR beta chain was sequenced within a study of regulatory T cells in long-lasting Graves disease. Time point given: newly diagnosed GD, antithyroid drugs for less than 3 months. PBMC-derived RNA was used for the TCR library. CDR3 size: 12 residues. Germline lookup yields CDR1 MNHEY and CDR2 SMNVEV (reference sequence). V was clipped by 4 bases and J by 5 bases; unmatched bases: 2. A remark on this clonotype: Being one base from a much bigger clone, this may be a read error.

Researchers made TCR beta libraries by using iRepertoire HTBI primers and running Arm-PCR on CDR3 regions. TCRdb reprocessed the multiplex PCR reads with MiXCR, giving one entry per CDR3 protein. The table has fewer than 450,000 distinct CDR3 sequences, about 15% seen once. This sample was shared with a second study, whose subject was T cells in Graves' hyperthyroidism and ophthalmopathy.

This sequence joins TRBV27 and TRBJ2-7, with 7 bases identical to TRBD1. This TCR was recovered from a woman in her forties with Graves disease. The sample in question was peripheral blood mononuclear cells (PBMCs), obtained at new diagnosis, from a patient treated with antithyroid drugs. The CDR3, as DNA: TGTGCCAGCAGTTCCGACAGGGACGAGCAGTACTTC. Translating it yields CASSSDRDEQYF.